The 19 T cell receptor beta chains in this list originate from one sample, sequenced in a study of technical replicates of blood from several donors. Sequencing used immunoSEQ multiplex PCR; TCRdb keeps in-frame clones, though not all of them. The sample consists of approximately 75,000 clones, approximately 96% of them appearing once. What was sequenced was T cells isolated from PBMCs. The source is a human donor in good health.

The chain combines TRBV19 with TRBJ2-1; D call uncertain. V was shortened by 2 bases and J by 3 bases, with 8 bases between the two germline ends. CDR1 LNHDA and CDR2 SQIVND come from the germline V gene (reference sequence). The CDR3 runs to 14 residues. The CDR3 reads CASSITVGYNEQFF. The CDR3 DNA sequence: TGTGCCAGTAGTATAACAGTTGGCTACAATGAGCAGTTCTTC. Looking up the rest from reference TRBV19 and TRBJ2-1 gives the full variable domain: DGGITQSPKYLFRKEGQNVTLSCEQNLNHDAMYWYRQDPGQGLRLIYYSQIVNDFQKGDIAEGYSVSREKKESFPLTVTSAQKNPTAFYLCASSITVGYNEQFFGPGTRLTVL.

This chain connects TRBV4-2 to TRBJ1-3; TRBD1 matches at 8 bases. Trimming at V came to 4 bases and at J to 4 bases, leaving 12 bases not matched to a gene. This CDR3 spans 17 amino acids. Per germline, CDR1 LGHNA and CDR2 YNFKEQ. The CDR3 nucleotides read TGTGCCAGCAGCCGGAGGGGAGGCAGGGGGCGAGGAAACACCATATATTTT. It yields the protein CASSRRGGRGRGNTIYF.

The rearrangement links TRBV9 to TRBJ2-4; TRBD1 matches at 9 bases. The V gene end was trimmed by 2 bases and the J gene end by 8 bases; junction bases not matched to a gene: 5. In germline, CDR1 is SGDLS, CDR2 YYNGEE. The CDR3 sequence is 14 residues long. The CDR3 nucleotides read TGTGCCAGCAGCGTGGGACAGGGCGGAGACATTCAGTACTTC. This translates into CASSVGQGGDIQYF. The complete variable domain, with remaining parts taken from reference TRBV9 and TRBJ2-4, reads DSGVTQTPKHLITATGQRVTLRCSPRSGDLSVYWYQQSLDQGLQFLIQYYNGEERAKGNILERFSAQQFPDLHSELNLSSLELGDSALYFCASSVGQGGDIQYFGAGTRLSVL.

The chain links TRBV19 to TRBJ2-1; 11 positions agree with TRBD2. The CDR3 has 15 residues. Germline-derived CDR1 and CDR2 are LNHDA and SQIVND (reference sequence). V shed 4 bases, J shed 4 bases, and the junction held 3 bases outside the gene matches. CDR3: CASSSLAGGYNEQFF. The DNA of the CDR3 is TGTGCCAGTAGTAGCCTAGCGGGAGGATACAATGAGCAGTTCTTC.

The CDR3 protein is CASSLAGIAAPYEQYF. The CDR3 coding sequence is TGTGCCAGCAGCTTAGCGGGTATAGCAGCTCCCTACGAGCAGTACTTC. This sequence joins TRBV11-3 and TRBJ2-7; D uncertain. Trimming removed 1 base at V and 2 bases at J, with 15 bases between. Germline V gene lookup returns CDR1 SGHNT and CDR2 YENEEA. The CDR3 contains 16 residues.

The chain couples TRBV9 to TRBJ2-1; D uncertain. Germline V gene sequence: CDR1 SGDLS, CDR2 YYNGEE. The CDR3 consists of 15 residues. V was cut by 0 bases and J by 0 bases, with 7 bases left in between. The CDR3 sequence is CASSVDVSSYNEQFF. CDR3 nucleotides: TGTGCCAGCAGCGTAGATGTGAGCTCCTACAATGAGCAGTTCTTC.

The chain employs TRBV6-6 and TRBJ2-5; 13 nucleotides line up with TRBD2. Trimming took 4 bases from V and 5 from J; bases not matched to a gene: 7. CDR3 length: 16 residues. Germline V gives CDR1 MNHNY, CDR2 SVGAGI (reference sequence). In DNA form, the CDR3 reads TGTGCCAGCAGTTCCCAAGGACTAGCGGGAGACGAGACCCAGTACTTC. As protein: CASSSQGLAGDETQYF.

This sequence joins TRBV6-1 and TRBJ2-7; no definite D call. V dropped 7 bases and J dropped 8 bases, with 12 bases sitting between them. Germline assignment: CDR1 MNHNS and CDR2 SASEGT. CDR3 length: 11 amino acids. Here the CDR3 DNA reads TGTGCCAGCATCCTTTCCTTCCAGCAGTACTTC. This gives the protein CASILSFQQYF.

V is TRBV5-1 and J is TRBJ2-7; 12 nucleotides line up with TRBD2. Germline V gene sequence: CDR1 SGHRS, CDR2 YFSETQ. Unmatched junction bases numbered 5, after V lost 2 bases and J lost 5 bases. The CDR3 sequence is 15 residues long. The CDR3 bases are TGCGCCAGCAGCTTCCCGACTAGCGGGAGTAACGAGCAGTACTTC. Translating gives CASSFPTSGSNEQYF.

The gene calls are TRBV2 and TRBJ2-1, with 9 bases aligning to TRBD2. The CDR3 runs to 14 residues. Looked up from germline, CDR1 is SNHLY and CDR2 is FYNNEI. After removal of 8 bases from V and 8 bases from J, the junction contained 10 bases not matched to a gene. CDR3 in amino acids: CASYASGNDDEQFF. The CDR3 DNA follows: TGTGCCAGCTACGCTAGCGGGAATGACGATGAGCAGTTCTTC.

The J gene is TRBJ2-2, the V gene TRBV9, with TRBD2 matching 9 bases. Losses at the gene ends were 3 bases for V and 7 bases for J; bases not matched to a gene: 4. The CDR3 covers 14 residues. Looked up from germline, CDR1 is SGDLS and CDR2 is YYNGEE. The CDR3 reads CASSGGRAGGELFF. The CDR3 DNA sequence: TGTGCCAGCAGCGGCGGGAGGGCCGGCGGGGAGCTGTTTTTT. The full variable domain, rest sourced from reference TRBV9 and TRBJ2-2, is DSGVTQTPKHLITATGQRVTLRCSPRSGDLSVYWYQQSLDQGLQFLIQYYNGEERAKGNILERFSAQQFPDLHSELNLSSLELGDSALYFCASSGGRAGGELFFGEGSRLTVL.

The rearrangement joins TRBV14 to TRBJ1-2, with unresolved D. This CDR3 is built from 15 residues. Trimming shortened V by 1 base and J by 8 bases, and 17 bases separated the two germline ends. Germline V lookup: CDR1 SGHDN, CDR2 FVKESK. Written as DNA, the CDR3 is TGTGCCAGCAGCCAAGTTACGGGATCCCCCTTCGGCTACACCTTC. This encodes CASSQVTGSPFGYTF.

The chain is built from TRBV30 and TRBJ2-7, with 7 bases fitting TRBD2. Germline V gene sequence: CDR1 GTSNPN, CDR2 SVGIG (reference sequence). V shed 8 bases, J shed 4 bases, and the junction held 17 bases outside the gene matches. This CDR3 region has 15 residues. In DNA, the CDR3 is TGTGCCACACGGTTAGAGGGACTACCCATTTACGAGCAGTACTTC. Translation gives CATRLEGLPIYEQYF.

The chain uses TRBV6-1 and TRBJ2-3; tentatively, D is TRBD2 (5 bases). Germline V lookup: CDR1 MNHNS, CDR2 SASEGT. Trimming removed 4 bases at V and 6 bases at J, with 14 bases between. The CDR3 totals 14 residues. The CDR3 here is CASSVGSIWDTQYF. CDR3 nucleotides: TGTGCCAGCAGTGTGGGGAGTATCTGGGATACGCAGTATTTT.

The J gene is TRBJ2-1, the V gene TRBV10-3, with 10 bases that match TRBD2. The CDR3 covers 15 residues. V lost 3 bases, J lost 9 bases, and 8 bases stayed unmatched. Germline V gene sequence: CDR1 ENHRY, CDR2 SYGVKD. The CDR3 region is CAISERLAGDGEQFF. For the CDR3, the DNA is TGTGCCATCAGTGAACGGCTAGCGGGAGATGGTGAGCAGTTCTTC.

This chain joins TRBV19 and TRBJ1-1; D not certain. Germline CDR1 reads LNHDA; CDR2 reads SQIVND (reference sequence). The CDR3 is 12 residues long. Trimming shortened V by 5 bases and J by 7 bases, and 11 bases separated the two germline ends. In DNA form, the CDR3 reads TGTGCCAGTAGTCTCACCGGGAATGAAGCTTTCTTT. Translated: CASSLTGNEAFF. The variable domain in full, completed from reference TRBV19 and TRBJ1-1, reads DGGITQSPKYLFRKEGQNVTLSCEQNLNHDAMYWYRQDPGQGLRLIYYSQIVNDFQKGDIAEGYSVSREKKESFPLTVTSAQKNPTAFYLCASSLTGNEAFFGQGTRLTVV.

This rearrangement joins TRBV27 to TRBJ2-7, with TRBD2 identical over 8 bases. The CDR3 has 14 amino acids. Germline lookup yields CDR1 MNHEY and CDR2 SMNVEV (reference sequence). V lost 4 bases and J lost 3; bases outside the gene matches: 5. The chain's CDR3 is CASSSGLAIYEQYF. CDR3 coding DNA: TGTGCCAGCAGTTCCGGACTAGCTATCTACGAGCAGTACTTC.

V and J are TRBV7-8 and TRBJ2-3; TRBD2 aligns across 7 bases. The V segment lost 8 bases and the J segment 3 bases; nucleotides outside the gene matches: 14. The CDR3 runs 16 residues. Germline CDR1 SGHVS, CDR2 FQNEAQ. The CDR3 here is CASLDPTGGRTDTQYF. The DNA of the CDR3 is TGTGCCAGCTTGGACCCTACGGGAGGAAGGACAGATACGCAGTATTTT. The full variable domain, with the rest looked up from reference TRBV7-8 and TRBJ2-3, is GAGVSQSPRYKVAKRGQDVALRCDPISGHVSLFWYQQALGQGPEFLTYFQNEAQLDKSGLPSDRFFAERPEGSVSTLKIQRTQQEDSAVYLCASLDPTGGRTDTQYFGPGTRLTVL.

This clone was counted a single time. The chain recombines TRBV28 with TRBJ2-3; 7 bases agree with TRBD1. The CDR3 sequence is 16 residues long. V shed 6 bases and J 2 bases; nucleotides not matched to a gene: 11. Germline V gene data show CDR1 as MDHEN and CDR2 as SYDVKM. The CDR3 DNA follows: TGTGCCAGCAGCCTTCCCCCCACAGGGGCCACAGATACGCAGTATTTT. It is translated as CASSLPPTGATDTQYF.